This T cell receptor (beta chain) emerged from a study of cytomegalovirus exposure and HLA in healthy donors. This clone was detected only once. Its antigen remains unknown. This PCR relied on a set of 60 Vbeta primers and 13 Jbeta primers. Data came from immunoSEQ multiplex PCR; TCRdb stores just in-frame clones and leaves some out. The sample includes 120,000 to 150,000 clones, roughly 80% of them seen just once. Study-wide findings and caveats: One variant, a missense change in DCLRE1C, was linked in a later analysis to TCR beta V- and J-gene trimming. Later analysis suggested most CMV-associated TCR beta chains were HLA-restricted.

Germline V gene lookup returns CDR1 MGHDK and CDR2 SYGVNS. This CDR3 is built from 15 residues. V dropped 1 base and J dropped 8; count of bases not matched to a gene: 10. The rearrangement links TRBV25-1 to TRBJ1-2, with 7 bases identical to TRBD1. Input material: PBMCs. The clonotype comes from a man in his forties or fifties in good health and CMV-seropositive. The DNA for the CDR3 is TGTGCCAGCAGTGAATTGATAGCAGGGGGTCAGGGCTACACCTTC. Its translation is CASSELIAGGQGYTF.